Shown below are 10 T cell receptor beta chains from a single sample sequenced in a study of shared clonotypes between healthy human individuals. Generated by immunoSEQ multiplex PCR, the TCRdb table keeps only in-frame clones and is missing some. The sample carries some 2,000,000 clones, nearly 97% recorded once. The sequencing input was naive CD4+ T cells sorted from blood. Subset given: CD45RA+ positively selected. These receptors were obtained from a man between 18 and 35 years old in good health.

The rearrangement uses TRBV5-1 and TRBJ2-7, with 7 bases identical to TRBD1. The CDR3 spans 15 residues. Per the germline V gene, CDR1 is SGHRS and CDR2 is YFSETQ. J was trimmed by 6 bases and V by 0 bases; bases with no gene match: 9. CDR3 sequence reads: CASSLEGTESGEQYF. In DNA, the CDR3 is TGCGCCAGCAGCTTGGAAGGGACAGAATCCGGCGAGCAGTACTTC.

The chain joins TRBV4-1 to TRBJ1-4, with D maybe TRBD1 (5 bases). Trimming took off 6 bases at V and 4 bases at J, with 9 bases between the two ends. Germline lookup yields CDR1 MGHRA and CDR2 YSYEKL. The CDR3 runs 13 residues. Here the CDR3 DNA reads TGCGCCAGCAGTCAGGGATTTAATGAAAAACTGTTTTTT. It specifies CASSQGFNEKLFF.

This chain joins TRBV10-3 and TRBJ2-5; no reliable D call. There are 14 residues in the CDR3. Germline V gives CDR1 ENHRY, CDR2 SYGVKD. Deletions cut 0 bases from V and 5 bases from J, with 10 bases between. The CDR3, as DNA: TGTGCCATCAGTGAGTCGGGCATGCACGAGACCCAGTACTTC. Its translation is CAISESGMHETQYF.

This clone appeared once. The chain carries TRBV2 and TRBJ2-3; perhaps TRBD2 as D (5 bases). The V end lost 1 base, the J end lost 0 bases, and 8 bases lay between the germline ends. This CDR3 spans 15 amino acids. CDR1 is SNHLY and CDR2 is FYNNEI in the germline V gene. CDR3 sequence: CASSEDGGSTDTQYF. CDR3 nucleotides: TGTGCCAGCAGTGAAGATGGCGGGAGCACAGATACGCAGTATTTT.

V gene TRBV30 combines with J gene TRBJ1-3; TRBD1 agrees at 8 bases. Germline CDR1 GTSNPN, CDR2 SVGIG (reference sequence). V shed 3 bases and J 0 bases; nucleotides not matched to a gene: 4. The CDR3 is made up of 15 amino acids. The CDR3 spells CAWRGQARSGNTIYF. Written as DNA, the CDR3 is TGTGCCTGGAGGGGACAGGCACGCTCTGGAAACACCATATATTTT. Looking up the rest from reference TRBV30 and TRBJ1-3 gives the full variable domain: SQTIHQWPATLVQPVGSPLSLECTVEGTSNPNLYWYRQAAGRGLQLLFYSVGIGQISSEVPQNLSASRPQDRQFILSSKKLLLSDSGFYLCAWRGQARSGNTIYFGEGSWLTVV.

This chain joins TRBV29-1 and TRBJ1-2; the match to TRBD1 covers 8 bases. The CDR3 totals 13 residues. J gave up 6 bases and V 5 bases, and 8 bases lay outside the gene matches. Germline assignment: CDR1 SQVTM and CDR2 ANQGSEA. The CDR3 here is CSVPAGGENGYTF. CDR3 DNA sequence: TGCAGCGTTCCCGCAGGGGGCGAAAATGGCTACACCTTC.

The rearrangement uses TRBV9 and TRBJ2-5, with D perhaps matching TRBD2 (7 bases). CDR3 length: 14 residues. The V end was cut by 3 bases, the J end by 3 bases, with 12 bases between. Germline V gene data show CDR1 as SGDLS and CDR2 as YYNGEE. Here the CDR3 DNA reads TGTGCCAGCAGCGAGAGGGGGGGCAAAGAGACCCAGTACTTC. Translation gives CASSERGGKETQYF.

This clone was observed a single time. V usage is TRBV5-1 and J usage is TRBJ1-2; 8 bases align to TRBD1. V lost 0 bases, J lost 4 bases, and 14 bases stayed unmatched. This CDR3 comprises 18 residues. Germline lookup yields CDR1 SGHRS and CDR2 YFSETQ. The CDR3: CASSLVSPSQGAGYGYTF. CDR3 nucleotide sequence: TGCGCCAGCAGCTTGGTTTCCCCCTCGCAGGGGGCGGGCTATGGCTACACCTTC. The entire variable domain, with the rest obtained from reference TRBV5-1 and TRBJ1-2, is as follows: KAGVTQTPRYLIKTRGQQVTLSCSPISGHRSVSWYQQTPGQGLQFLFEYFSETQRNKGNFPGRFSGRQFSNSRSEMNVSTLELGDSALYLCASSLVSPSQGAGYGYTFGSGTRLTVV.

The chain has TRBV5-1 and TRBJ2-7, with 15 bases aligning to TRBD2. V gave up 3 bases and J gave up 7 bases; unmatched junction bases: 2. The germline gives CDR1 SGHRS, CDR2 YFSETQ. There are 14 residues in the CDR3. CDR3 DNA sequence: TGCGCCAGCAGCTCCGGGACTAGCGGGAGGGAGCAGTACTTC. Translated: CASSSGTSGREQYF.

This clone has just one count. CDR3 in DNA: TGTGCCAGCAGCGTAGCCAGCGGGACCCACAATGAGCAGTTCTTC. Its translation is CASSVASGTHNEQFF. The V and J genes are TRBV9 and TRBJ2-1; 7 bases agree with TRBD2. V lost 0 bases to trimming and J lost 5 bases; unmatched junction nucleotides: 5. Germline assignment: CDR1 SGDLS and CDR2 YYNGEE. The CDR3 is made up of 15 amino acids.